This T cell receptor (beta chain) was documented in a study of CD8 T cells in Susac syndrome. RNA amounts of roughly 0.45 to 1 ug underwent reverse transcription with random hexamers. TCR beta CDR3 was amplified by immunoSEQ multiplex PCR. This amplification extended across 54 Vbeta and 13 Jbeta segments. Via MiXCR, TCRdb re-called the immunoSEQ multiplex PCR reads, giving one row per CDR3 protein. The data show under 150,000 distinct CDR3 sequences, nearly 95% seen once. V lost 6 bases to trimming and J lost 6 bases, with 16 bases between them. The CDR3 is 14 amino acids. Looked up from germline, CDR1 is MDHEN and CDR2 is SYDVKM. In the case of this clonotype: The antigen remains undetermined.

Study-level points and caveats: The study conceded that its TCR sequencing and HLA analysis involved relatively few individuals.

Sequencing of TCR beta was performed on blood CD8+ and CD4+ T cells. Sequenced material: CD8+ T cells from PBMCs. The chain employs TRBV28 and TRBJ2-3, with a tentative D call TRBD2 (6 bases). This sequence was found in a human donor in good health. The CDR3 sequence is CASRSTGESDTQYF. CDR3 nucleotide sequence: TGTGCCAGCAGGTCGACGGGAGAATCGGATACGCAGTATTTT.